This TCR beta chain stems from a study of blood T cell repertoires in COVID-19. Followed longitudinally, the Seattle patients had been enrolled during active infection. Original data processing: It was from reference gene primer amplification that nucleated cell counts were estimated. The data were produced by immunoSEQ multiplex PCR, yet TCRdb's version contains in-frame clones alone and is incomplete. The V and J calls and the clone size are those of that table, but D and trimming were determined from the DNA. The sample has under 300,000 clones, 90% seen once. V shed 1 base, J shed 2 bases, and the junction held 4 bases outside the gene matches. Germline V gene data show CDR1 as LGHNA and CDR2 as YNFKEQ. CDR3 length: 15 amino acids.

The sequence came from a woman between 55 and 75 years old with COVID-19, enrolled during active disease. The chain carries TRBV4-2 and TRBJ1-1, with 7 bases identical to TRBD1. Sequencing was carried out using peripheral blood. The CDR3 DNA follows: TGTGCCAGCAGCCAAGGACAGGGTGGAAACACTGAAGCTTTCTTT. Translated: CASSQGQGGNTEAFF.